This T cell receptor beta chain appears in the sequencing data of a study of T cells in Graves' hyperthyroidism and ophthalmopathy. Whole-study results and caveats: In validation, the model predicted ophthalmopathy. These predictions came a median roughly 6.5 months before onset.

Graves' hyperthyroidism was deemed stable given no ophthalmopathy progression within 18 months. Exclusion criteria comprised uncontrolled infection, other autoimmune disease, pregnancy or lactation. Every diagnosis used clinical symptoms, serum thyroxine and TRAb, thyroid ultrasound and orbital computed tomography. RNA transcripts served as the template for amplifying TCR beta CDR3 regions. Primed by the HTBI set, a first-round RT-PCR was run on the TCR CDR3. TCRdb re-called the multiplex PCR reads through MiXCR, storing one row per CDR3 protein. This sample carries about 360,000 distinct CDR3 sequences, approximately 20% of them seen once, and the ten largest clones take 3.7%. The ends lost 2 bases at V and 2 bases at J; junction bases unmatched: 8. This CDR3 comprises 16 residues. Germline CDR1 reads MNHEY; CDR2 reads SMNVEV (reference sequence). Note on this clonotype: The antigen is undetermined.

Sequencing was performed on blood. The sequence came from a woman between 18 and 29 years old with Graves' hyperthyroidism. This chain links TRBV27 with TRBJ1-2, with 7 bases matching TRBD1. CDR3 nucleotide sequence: TGTGCCAGCAGTTTAGCACACAGGGGAGTCAACTATGGCTACACCTTC. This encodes CASSLAHRGVNYGYTF.